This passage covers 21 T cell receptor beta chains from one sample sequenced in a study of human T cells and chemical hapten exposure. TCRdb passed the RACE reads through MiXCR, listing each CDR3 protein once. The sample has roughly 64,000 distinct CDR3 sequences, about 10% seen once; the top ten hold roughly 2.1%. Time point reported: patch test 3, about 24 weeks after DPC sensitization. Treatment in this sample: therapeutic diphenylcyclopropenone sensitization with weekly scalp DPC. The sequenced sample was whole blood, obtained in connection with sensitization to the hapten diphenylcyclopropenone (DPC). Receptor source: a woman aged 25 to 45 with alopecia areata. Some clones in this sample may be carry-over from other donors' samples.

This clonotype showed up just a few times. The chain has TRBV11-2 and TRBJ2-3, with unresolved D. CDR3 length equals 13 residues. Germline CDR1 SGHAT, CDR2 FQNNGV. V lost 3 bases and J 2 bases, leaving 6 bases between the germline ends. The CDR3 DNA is TGTGCCAGCAGCTTCGTGTACACAGATACGCAGTATTTT. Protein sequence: CASSFVYTDTQYF.

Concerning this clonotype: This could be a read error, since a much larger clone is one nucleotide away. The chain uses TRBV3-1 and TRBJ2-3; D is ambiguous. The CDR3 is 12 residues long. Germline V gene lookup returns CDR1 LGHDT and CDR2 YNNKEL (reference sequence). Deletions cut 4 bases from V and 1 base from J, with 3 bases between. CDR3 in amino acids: CASSPRTDTQYF. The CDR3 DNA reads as TGTGCCAGCAGCCCGCGCACAGATACGCAGTATTTT.

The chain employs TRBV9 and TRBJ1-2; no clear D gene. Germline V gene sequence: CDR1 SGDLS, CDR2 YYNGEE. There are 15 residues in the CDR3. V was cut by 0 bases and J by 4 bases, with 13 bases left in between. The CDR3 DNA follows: TGTGCCAGCAGCGTAGATCCAACAGTTTTCTATGGCTACACCTTC. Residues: CASSVDPTVFYGYTF. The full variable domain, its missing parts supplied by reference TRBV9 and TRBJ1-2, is DSGVTQTPKHLITATGQRVTLRCSPRSGDLSVYWYQQSLDQGLQFLIQYYNGEERAKGNILERFSAQQFPDLHSELNLSSLELGDSALYFCASSVDPTVFYGYTFGSGTRLTVV.

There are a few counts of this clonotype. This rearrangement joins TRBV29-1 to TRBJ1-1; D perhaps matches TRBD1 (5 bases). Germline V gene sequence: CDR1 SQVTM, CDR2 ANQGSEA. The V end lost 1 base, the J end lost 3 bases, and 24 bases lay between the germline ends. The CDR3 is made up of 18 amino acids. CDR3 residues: CSVEGPGREGWKYTEAFF. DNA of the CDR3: TGCAGCGTTGAAGGGCCGGGCAGGGAGGGTTGGAAATACACTGAAGCTTTCTTT.

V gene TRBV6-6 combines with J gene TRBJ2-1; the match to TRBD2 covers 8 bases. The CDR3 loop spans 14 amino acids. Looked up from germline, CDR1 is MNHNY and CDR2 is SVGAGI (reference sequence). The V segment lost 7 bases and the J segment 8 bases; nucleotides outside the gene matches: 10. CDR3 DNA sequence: TGTGCCAGCACTCCGGGAGGGTCCTGGGATGAGCAGTTCTTC. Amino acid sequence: CASTPGGSWDEQFF.

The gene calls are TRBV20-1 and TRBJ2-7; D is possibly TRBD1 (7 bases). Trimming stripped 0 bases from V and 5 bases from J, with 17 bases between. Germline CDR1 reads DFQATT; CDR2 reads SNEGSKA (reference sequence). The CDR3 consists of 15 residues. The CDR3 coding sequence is TGCAGTGCTAGAGATCCCGGCAGGGGGGCAGACGAGCAGTACTTC. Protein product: CSARDPGRGADEQYF.

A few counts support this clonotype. CDR3 loop: CASSTAPDFTYEQYF. CDR3 in DNA: TGTGCCAGCAGCACCGCCCCGGACTTTACTTACGAGCAGTACTTC. V and J are TRBV11-2 and TRBJ2-7; D perhaps matches TRBD2 (5 bases). Germline V lookup: CDR1 SGHAT, CDR2 FQNNGV. The CDR3 runs to 15 residues. The V gene lost 5 bases and the J gene lost 4 bases, with 18 bases spanning the gap.

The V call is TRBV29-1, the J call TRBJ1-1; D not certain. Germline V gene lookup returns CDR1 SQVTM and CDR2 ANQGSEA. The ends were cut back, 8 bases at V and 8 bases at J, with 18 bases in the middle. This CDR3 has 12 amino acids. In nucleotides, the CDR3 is TGCAGCATCTCCGGCCCAGCAGCCGAAGCTTTCTTT. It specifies CSISGPAAEAFF.

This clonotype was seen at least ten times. The CDR3 reads CSALPLAVSDEQFF. For the CDR3, the DNA is TGCAGCGCCCTACCACTAGCGGTGTCGGATGAGCAGTTCTTC. This sequence joins TRBV29-1 and TRBJ2-1; 8 positions agree with TRBD2. Germline values: CDR1 SQVTM, CDR2 ANQGSEA. The V gene end was trimmed by 7 bases and the J gene end by 8 bases; junction bases not matched to a gene: 13. This CDR3 is 14 amino acids long.

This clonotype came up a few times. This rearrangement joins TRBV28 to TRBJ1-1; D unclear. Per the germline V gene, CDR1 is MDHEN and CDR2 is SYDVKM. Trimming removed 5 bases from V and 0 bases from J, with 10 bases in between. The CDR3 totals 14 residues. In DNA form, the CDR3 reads TGTGCCAGCAGTCCAGGCCACTTGAACACTGAAGCTTTCTTT. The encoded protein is CASSPGHLNTEAFF.

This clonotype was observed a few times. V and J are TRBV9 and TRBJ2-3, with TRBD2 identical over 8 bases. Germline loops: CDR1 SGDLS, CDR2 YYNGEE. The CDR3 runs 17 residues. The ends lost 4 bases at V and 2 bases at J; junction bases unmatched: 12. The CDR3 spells CASSPSRNSGVTDTQYF. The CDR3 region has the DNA TGTGCCAGCAGCCCCTCCCGGAATAGCGGGGTCACAGATACGCAGTATTTT.

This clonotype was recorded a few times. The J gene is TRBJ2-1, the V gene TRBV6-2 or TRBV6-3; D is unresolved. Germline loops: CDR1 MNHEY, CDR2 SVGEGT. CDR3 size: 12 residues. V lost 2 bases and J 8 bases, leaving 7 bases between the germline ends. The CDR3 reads CASSYAAHEQFF. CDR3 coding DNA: TGTGCCAGCAGTTACGCGGCCCATGAGCAGTTCTTC.

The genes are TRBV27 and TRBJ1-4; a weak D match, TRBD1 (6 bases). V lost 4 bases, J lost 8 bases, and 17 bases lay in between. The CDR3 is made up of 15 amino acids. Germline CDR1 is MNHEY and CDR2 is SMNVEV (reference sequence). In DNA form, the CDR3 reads TGTGCCAGCAGTTCCCCTCGGTCAGGGGACGAAAAACTGTTTTTT. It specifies CASSSPRSGDEKLFF.

The CDR3 loop is CASSLGTGRGNEQFF. CDR3 nucleotide sequence: TGTGCCAGCAGCCTGGGGACAGGGCGGGGTAATGAGCAGTTCTTC. This chain connects TRBV4-2 to TRBJ2-1; TRBD1 matches 9 bases. J lost 7 bases, V lost 4 bases, and 8 bases had no gene match. Germline assignment: CDR1 LGHNA and CDR2 YNFKEQ. This CDR3 has 15 residues.

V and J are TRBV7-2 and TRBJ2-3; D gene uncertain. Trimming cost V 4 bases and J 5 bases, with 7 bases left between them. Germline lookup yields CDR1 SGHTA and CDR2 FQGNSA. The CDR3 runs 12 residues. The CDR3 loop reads CASSSIGDTQYF. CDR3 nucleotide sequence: TGTGCCAGCAGCTCAATAGGAGATACGCAGTATTTT.

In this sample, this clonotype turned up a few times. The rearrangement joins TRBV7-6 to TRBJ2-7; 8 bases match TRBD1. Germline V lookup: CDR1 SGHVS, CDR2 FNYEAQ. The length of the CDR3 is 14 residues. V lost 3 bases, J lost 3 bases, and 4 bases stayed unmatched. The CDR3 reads CASSFRDRGYEQYF. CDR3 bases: TGTGCCAGCAGCTTTCGTGACAGGGGCTACGAGCAGTACTTC.

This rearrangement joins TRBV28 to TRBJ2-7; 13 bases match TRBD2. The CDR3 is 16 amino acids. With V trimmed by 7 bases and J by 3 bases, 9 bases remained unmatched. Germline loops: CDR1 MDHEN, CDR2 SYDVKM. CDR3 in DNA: TGTGCCAGCATAACACCCGGGACTAGCGGGATCTACGAGCAGTACTTC. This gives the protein CASITPGTSGIYEQYF.

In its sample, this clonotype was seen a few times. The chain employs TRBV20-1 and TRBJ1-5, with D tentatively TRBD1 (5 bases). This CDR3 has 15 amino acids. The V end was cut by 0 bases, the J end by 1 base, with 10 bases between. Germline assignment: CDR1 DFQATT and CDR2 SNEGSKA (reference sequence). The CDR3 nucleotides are TGCAGTGCTAGAGATGTAGGGGTCAGCAATCAGCCCCAGCATTTT. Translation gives CSARDVGVSNQPQHF.

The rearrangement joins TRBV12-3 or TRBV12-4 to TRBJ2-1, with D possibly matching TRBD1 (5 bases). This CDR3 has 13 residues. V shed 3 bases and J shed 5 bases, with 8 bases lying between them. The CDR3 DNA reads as TGTGCCAGCAGTTTTCTCAGGGACAATGAGCAGTTCTTC. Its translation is CASSFLRDNEQFF.

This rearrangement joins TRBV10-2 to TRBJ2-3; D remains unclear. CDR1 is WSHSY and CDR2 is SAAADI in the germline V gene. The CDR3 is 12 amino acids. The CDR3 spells CGARAASSTQYF. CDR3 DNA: TGCGGAGCCCGGGCGGCGAGTAGTACGCAGTATTTT.

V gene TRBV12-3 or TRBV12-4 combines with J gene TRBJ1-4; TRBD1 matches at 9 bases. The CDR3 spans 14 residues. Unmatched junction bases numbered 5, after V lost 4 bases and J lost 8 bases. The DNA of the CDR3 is TGTGCCAGCAGTTACCGGGACAGGGAGGAAAAACTGTTTTTT. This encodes CASSYRDREEKLFF.